The sequence of this T cell receptor (beta chain) was determined in a study of shared clonotypes between healthy human individuals. Generated by immunoSEQ multiplex PCR, the TCRdb table keeps only in-frame clones and is missing some. The data hold 650,000 to 700,000 clones, with roughly 88% observed a single time. The receptor comes from a man aged 18 to 30 in good health. Some clones in this sample may be carry-over from other donors' samples. Source material: memory CD8+ T cells from PBMCs. The subset here: CD45RO+ cells pooled with CCR7-negative TemRA cells.

The CDR3 DNA sequence: TGTGCCAGTCGGACAGGGACTGACCGGGTGAAGCTGTTTTTT. This translates into CASRTGTDRVKLFF. J is TRBJ2-2 and V is TRBV27; TRBD1 matches at 8 bases. Germline V gene data show CDR1 as MNHEY and CDR2 as SMNVEV (reference sequence). The CDR3 is made up of 14 amino acids. V dropped 9 bases and J dropped 12; count of bases not matched to a gene: 15.